A single sample gave rise to the 13 T cell receptor beta chains below, sequenced in a study of human T cells and chemical hapten exposure. From the RACE reads, TCRdb called clonotypes with MiXCR, one entry per CDR3 protein. Among some 190,000 distinct CDR3 sequences listed, around 20% were seen once. The time point: patch test 1, 2 weeks after DPC sensitization. The treatment denotes: therapeutic diphenylcyclopropenone sensitization with weekly scalp DPC. Here the sequenced sample was whole blood, taken in connection with sensitization to the hapten diphenylcyclopropenone (DPC). The receptors come from a woman between 50 and 59 years old with alopecia areata. Some clones in this sample may be carry-over from other donors' samples.

The chain uses TRBV29-1 and TRBJ1-2; D not resolved. Germline CDR1 SQVTM, CDR2 ANQGSEA. CDR3 length equals 14 residues. V gave up 1 base and J gave up 2 bases, with 11 bases separating them. CDR3 protein: CSVEVGPPNYGYTF. CDR3 nucleotides: TGCAGCGTTGAAGTTGGCCCGCCAAACTATGGCTACACCTTC.

This clonotype was detected a few times. V and J are TRBV20-1 and TRBJ2-1; 11 nucleotides align to TRBD2. Germline CDR1 DFQATT, CDR2 SNEGSKA (reference sequence). This CDR3 contains 14 residues. V lost 6 bases to trimming and J lost 7 bases; unmatched junction nucleotides: 8. The CDR3 sequence: CSAPPPSGRNEQFF. CDR3 coding DNA: TGCAGTGCCCCCCCCCCTAGCGGGAGGAATGAGCAGTTCTTC.

V is TRBV24-1 and J is TRBJ2-3; D not certain. CDR3 length: 11 amino acids. V dropped 6 bases and J dropped 3 bases, with 3 bases sitting between them. Germline V lookup: CDR1 KGHDR, CDR2 SFDVKD. The CDR3 loop is CATSRTDTQYF. CDR3 coding DNA: TGTGCCACCAGTCGGACAGATACGCAGTATTTT.

The CDR3 DNA reads TGTGCCAGCGGGGGGACTAGCGGGAGGGCCGGTGAGCAGTTCTTC. Amino acids: CASGGTSGRAGEQFF. This chain joins TRBV6-5 and TRBJ2-1; 16 bases are a match to TRBD2. The CDR3 is made up of 15 amino acids. CDR1 is MNHEY and CDR2 is SVGAGI in the germline V gene. The V gene end was trimmed by 8 bases and the J gene end by 9 bases; junction bases not matched to a gene: 7.

The CDR3 nucleotides read TGTGCCAGCAGCCAGCGAACGGGGGAGCCCCAGCATTTT. Protein sequence: CASSQRTGEPQHF. This sequence joins TRBV7-9 and TRBJ1-5, with D perhaps matching TRBD1 (5 bases). Germline loops: CDR1 SEHNR, CDR2 FQNEAQ (reference sequence). CDR3 length: 13 amino acids. With 5 bases removed from V and 8 bases from J, the gap between germline ends came to 13 bases.

In its sample, this clonotype was seen a few times. The rearrangement links TRBV20-1 to TRBJ2-2; 9 bases are a match to TRBD2. Unmatched junction bases numbered 1, after V lost 5 bases and J lost 6 bases. The CDR3 runs to 12 residues. CDR1 and CDR2 from the germline V gene are DFQATT and SNEGSKA (reference sequence). The CDR3 protein is CSALAGPGELFF. CDR3 in DNA: TGCAGTGCTCTAGCGGGGCCCGGGGAGCTGTTTTTT.

In its sample, this clonotype was seen a few times. This chain links TRBV5-1 with TRBJ2-1; maybe TRBD2 (5 bases). Trimming cost V 3 bases and J 10 bases, with 20 bases left between them. The CDR3 length is 15 residues. Germline V gene lookup returns CDR1 SGHRS and CDR2 YFSETQ. As DNA, the CDR3 is TGCGCCAGCAGCTCTTCTAGCATCCAACCTCGGGAGCAGTTCTTC. This sequence encodes CASSSSSIQPREQFF.

In this sample, this clonotype turned up a few times. The chain recombines TRBV4-2 with TRBJ2-2; 8 bases agree with TRBD1. This CDR3 has 16 residues. Germline CDR1 and CDR2: LGHNA and YNFKEQ. The J segment lost 6 bases and the V segment lost 4 bases, leaving 10 bases of the junction unmatched. CDR3 bases: TGTGCCAGCAGCCCCCGCAGGGGGCATCTGGCCGGGGAGCTGTTTTTT. This codes for CASSPRRGHLAGELFF.

V usage is TRBV29-1 and J usage is TRBJ2-3; 10 positions agree with TRBD2. The length of the CDR3 is 15 residues. J was trimmed by 7 bases and V by 1 base; bases with no gene match: 8. Germline-derived CDR1 and CDR2 are SQVTM and ANQGSEA. In DNA form, the CDR3 reads TGCAGCGTTGAAGCCAAGCGGGAGGGCCATTATACGCAGTATTTT. It is translated as CSVEAKREGHYTQYF.

The chain is built from TRBV24-1 and TRBJ2-1; maybe TRBD1 (6 bases). This CDR3 comprises 16 residues. The V and J ends lost 2 bases and 1 base respectively, with 11 bases between them. The germline V gene encodes CDR1 KGHDR and CDR2 SFDVKD. CDR3 protein: CATSDSTGRSYNEQFF. The DNA for the CDR3 is TGTGCCACCAGTGATTCTACAGGGAGATCCTACAATGAGCAGTTCTTC.

This clonotype was seen more than once but under ten times. This chain uses TRBV20-1 with TRBJ2-1; 10 bases are a match to TRBD2. Germline-derived CDR1 and CDR2 are DFQATT and SNEGSKA (reference sequence). Trimming took 5 bases from V and 3 from J; bases not matched to a gene: 4. This CDR3 has 14 amino acids. Here the CDR3 reads CSAPGTSVYNEQFF. DNA of the CDR3: TGCAGTGCTCCCGGGACTAGCGTCTACAATGAGCAGTTCTTC.

This chain joins TRBV29-1 and TRBJ2-2; 12 nucleotides agree with TRBD2. Germline CDR1 reads SQVTM; CDR2 reads ANQGSEA. The length of the CDR3 is 13 residues. V lost 7 bases and J lost 5; bases outside the gene matches: 2. CDR3 amino acids: CSAGTSGTGELFF. The CDR3 DNA reads as TGCAGCGCCGGGACTAGCGGGACCGGGGAGCTGTTTTTT.

This clonotype showed up just a few times. The chain carries TRBV10-3 and TRBJ2-7; 10 bases are a match to TRBD2. V lost 11 bases to trimming and J lost 4 bases; unmatched junction nucleotides: 8. CDR3 size: 13 residues. In germline, CDR1 is ENHRY, CDR2 SYGVKD. The CDR3 protein is CAHGGTSEYEQYF. CDR3 bases: TGTGCCCACGGTGGGACTAGCGAATACGAGCAGTACTTC.